The 31 T cell receptor beta chains below were found in one sample sequenced in a study of blood T cells in healthy people across ages. Together with a sample-barcoded 5' primer, a J-beta primer mix was included in a second PCR lasting about 7 to 12 cycles. TCRdb fed the 5' RACE reads into MiXCR, producing one record per CDR3 protein. Among approximately 1.5 million distinct CDR3 sequences listed, about 31% were seen once. Material: blood. These receptors were taken from a woman aged 25 to 39 in good health.

The V call is TRBV4-2, the J call TRBJ2-3; possible D gene TRBD1, 7 bases. Trimming took 1 base from V and 4 from J, leaving 24 bases between them. CDR3 length: 19 amino acids. Per the germline V gene, CDR1 is LGHNA and CDR2 is YNFKEQ. The CDR3 loop reads CASSQGGEAGGIVADTQYF. CDR3 nucleotide sequence: TGTGCCAGCAGCCAAGGGGGGGAAGCAGGGGGGATTGTGGCAGATACGCAGTATTTT.

This clonotype came up a few times. The rearrangement joins TRBV28 to TRBJ2-5; the D is unclear. The J call may be wrong; the DNA end is better matched by TRBJ2-7. CDR1 and CDR2 from the germline V gene are MDHEN and SYDVKM. The CDR3 is made up of 13 amino acids. In DNA, the CDR3 is TGTGCCAGCAGTTTTGTACATTCCTACGAGCAGTACTTC. Residues: CASSFVHSYEQYF.

The rearrangement uses TRBV24-1 and TRBJ2-2; D is undetermined. The CDR3 is 13 residues long. The germline CDR1 and CDR2 sequences are KGHDR and SFDVKD. Trimming stripped 4 bases from V and 7 bases from J, with 9 bases between. The CDR3 is CATSDHDGGELFF. Written as DNA, the CDR3 is TGTGCCACCAGTGACCACGACGGCGGGGAGCTGTTTTTT.

This chain uses TRBV20-1 with TRBJ2-7; 12 bases map to TRBD2. Looked up from germline, CDR1 is DFQATT and CDR2 is SNEGSKA (reference sequence). The V gene end was trimmed by 4 bases and the J gene end by 0 bases; junction bases not matched to a gene: 4. There are 15 residues in the CDR3. In DNA form, the CDR3 reads TGCAGTGCTATCGGACTAGCGGGAAACTCCTACGAGCAGTACTTC. It codes for CSAIGLAGNSYEQYF.

This clonotype was observed at least ten times. This chain links TRBV7-2 with TRBJ2-1; 9 bases match TRBD1. The CDR3 runs 15 residues. The germline gives CDR1 SGHTA, CDR2 FQGNSA. J was trimmed by 2 bases and V by 6 bases; bases with no gene match: 5. CDR3 nucleotides: TGTGCCAGCAGTAGCACAGGGGGCCCCTACAATGAGCAGTTCTTC. Amino acids: CASSSTGGPYNEQFF.

CDR3 nucleotide sequence: TGCGCCAGCAGCTTGGGGGGGCGGAGCTCTGGGGCCAACGTCCTGACTTTC. This sequence encodes CASSLGGRSSGANVLTF. This rearrangement joins TRBV5-1 to TRBJ2-6, with D tentatively TRBD1 (6 bases). The germline CDR1 and CDR2 sequences are SGHRS and YFSETQ. The CDR3 spans 17 residues. Trimming took off 0 bases at V and 0 bases at J, with 10 bases between the two ends.

This clonotype was counted between two and nine times. J is TRBJ2-7 and V is TRBV27, with D possibly TRBD2 on 7 matching bases. In germline, CDR1 is MNHEY, CDR2 SMNVEV (reference sequence). This CDR3 is 15 amino acids long. Trimming removed 6 bases at V and 3 bases at J, with 18 bases between. CDR3 nucleotide sequence: TGTGCCAGCAGCCTAGCACGGGGGGCCTACTACGAGCAGTACTTC. This codes for CASSLARGAYYEQYF.

J is TRBJ2-7 and V is TRBV20-1, with D maybe TRBD1 (6 bases). Per the germline V gene, CDR1 is DFQATT and CDR2 is SNEGSKA (reference sequence). There are 15 residues in the CDR3. The V end was cut by 0 bases, the J end by 2 bases, with 14 bases between. The CDR3 protein is CSAREQGRATYEQYF. DNA for the CDR3: TGCAGTGCTAGAGAACAGGGACGGGCTACCTACGAGCAGTACTTC.

V is TRBV27 and J is TRBJ2-3, with 10 bases identical to TRBD2. The CDR3 runs to 17 residues. J was trimmed by 2 bases and V by 6 bases; bases with no gene match: 11. Germline CDR1 MNHEY, CDR2 SMNVEV (reference sequence). CDR3 amino acids: CASSSGTSEINTDTQYF. In DNA form, the CDR3 reads TGTGCCAGCAGCTCCGGGACTAGCGAGATAAACACAGATACGCAGTATTTT.

This clonotype was counted between two and nine times. The chain combines TRBV12-3 or TRBV12-4 with TRBJ2-1, with 9 bases identical to TRBD1. The junction had 10 bases not matched to a gene; V was cut back by 7 bases and J by 6 bases. The CDR3 covers 15 residues. In DNA, the CDR3 is TGTGCCAGCACCCCGGGGACAGGGCGGACCAATGAGCAGTTCTTC. Residues: CASTPGTGRTNEQFF.

This clonotype was detected a few times. The chain has TRBV7-3 and TRBJ2-1, with 10 bases that match TRBD2. Germline values: CDR1 SGHTA, CDR2 FQGTGA. J lost 6 bases, V lost 5 bases, and 7 bases had no gene match. The length of the CDR3 is 15 residues. In nucleotides, the CDR3 is TGTGCCAGCAGCCGGACGGGACTAGCGCGCAATGAGCAGTTCTTC. Translated: CASSRTGLARNEQFF.

A few counts support this clonotype. The gene calls are TRBV7-9 and TRBJ2-7; no clear D gene. V was clipped by 2 bases and J by 2 bases, with 10 bases between them. The CDR3 has 14 residues. CDR1 is SEHNR, CDR2 FQNEAQ, per germline (reference sequence). The CDR3 sequence: CASSLLGSAYEQYF. DNA for the CDR3: TGTGCCAGCAGCTTATTAGGTTCTGCCTACGAGCAGTACTTC.

The chain joins TRBV7-6 to TRBJ2-6; D not certain. Germline lookup yields CDR1 SGHVS and CDR2 FNYEAQ. The CDR3 consists of 15 residues. Trimming stripped 3 bases from V and 0 bases from J, with 6 bases between. The CDR3 bases are TGTGCCAGCAGCTTCGAAATCTCTGGGGCCAACGTCCTGACTTTC. Amino acids: CASSFEISGANVLTF.

The rearrangement uses TRBV6-1 and TRBJ2-3, with TRBD2 as a possible D gene (6 bases). Germline V gene lookup returns CDR1 MNHNS and CDR2 SASEGT. This CDR3 comprises 14 residues. Trimming took off 7 bases at V and 0 bases at J, with 11 bases between the two ends. The CDR3 spells CASTLGGSTDTQYF. CDR3 bases: TGTGCCAGCACCCTGGGGGGTAGCACAGATACGCAGTATTTT.

V is TRBV11-1 and J is TRBJ1-2, with D perhaps matching TRBD1 (6 bases). Germline loops: CDR1 SGHAT, CDR2 FQDESV (reference sequence). V was cut by 5 bases and J by 6 bases, with 16 bases left in between. This CDR3 region has 14 residues. The DNA for the CDR3 is TGTGCCAGCAGCCGGGACACTAGTCTCCATGGCTACACCTTC. Protein sequence: CASSRDTSLHGYTF.

This clonotype was seen a handful of times. The V and J genes are TRBV4-1 and TRBJ1-5, with a tentative D call TRBD1 (5 bases). The CDR3 has 14 residues. Germline V CDR1 and CDR2: MGHRA, YSYEKL. V was clipped by 0 bases and J by 4 bases, with 7 bases between them. CDR3 amino acids: CASSQETENQPQHF. The CDR3, as DNA: TGCGCCAGCAGCCAAGAGACAGAAAATCAGCCCCAGCATTTT.

This chain connects TRBV6-1 to TRBJ2-3; weak D call: TRBD1 (6 bases). Deletions cut 4 bases from V and 4 bases from J, with 15 bases between. This CDR3 contains 15 residues. CDR1 is MNHNS and CDR2 is SASEGT in the germline V gene. CDR3 protein: CASSVTGYGADTQYF. In DNA form, the CDR3 reads TGTGCCAGCAGTGTAACAGGGTACGGTGCAGATACGCAGTATTTT.

This rearrangement joins TRBV7-6 to TRBJ2-7, with D possibly TRBD1 on 6 matching bases. This CDR3 is 13 amino acids long. In germline, CDR1 is SGHVS, CDR2 FNYEAQ. Between the trimmed V and J ends, which lost 7 bases and 2 bases, there was a span of 12 bases. CDR3 loop: CASTPGETYEQYF. DNA of the CDR3: TGTGCCAGCACTCCAGGGGAGACCTACGAGCAGTACTTC.

Regarding this clonotype: The junction and the germline gene differ at one end; a read error may be behind it. This rearrangement joins TRBV10-3 to TRBJ1-1; D may be TRBD1 (6 bases). The germline V gene encodes CDR1 ENHRY and CDR2 SYGVKD. The CDR3 spans 13 residues. The CDR3 coding sequence is TGTGCCTCGGAACGGACGGGGGACACTAAAGCTTTCTTT. Protein sequence: CASERTGDTKAFF.

The chain carries TRBV28 and TRBJ2-4; 14 nucleotides agree with TRBD2. This CDR3 comprises 18 residues. Germline-derived CDR1 and CDR2 are MDHEN and SYDVKM. Trimming at V came to 5 bases and at J to 2 bases, leaving 8 bases not matched to a gene. The CDR3 region is CASSPMTSGRAPKNIQYF. CDR3 bases: TGTGCCAGCAGTCCCATGACTAGCGGGAGGGCCCCCAAAAACATTCAGTACTTC.

This clonotype was seen ten or more times. This chain uses TRBV15 with TRBJ1-2, with D unresolved. Trimming removed 3 bases from V and 4 bases from J, with 9 bases in between. Germline lookup yields CDR1 LNHNV and CDR2 YYDKDF (reference sequence). This CDR3 comprises 13 residues. CDR3: CATSRPGVYGYTF. The CDR3 DNA reads TGTGCCACCAGCAGGCCAGGTGTCTATGGCTACACCTTC. Combining the CDR3 with reference TRBV15 and TRBJ1-2 gives the whole variable domain DAMVIQNPRYQVTQFGKPVTLSCSQTLNHNVMYWYQQKSSQAPKLLFHYYDKDFNNEADTPDNFQSRRPNTSFCFLDIRSPGLGDTAMYLCATSRPGVYGYTFGSGTRLTVV.

This clonotype was picked up a small number of times. V usage is TRBV9 and J usage is TRBJ2-1, with TRBD2 identical over 11 bases. V shed 0 bases, J shed 3 bases, and the junction held 8 bases outside the gene matches. Looked up from germline, CDR1 is SGDLS and CDR2 is YYNGEE. CDR3 length: 18 residues. CDR3 region: CASSVALAGATIYNEQFF. The CDR3 nucleotides are TGTGCCAGCAGCGTAGCACTAGCGGGGGCCACTATCTACAATGAGCAGTTCTTC.

This rearrangement joins TRBV20-1 to TRBJ2-7; D call uncertain. This CDR3 is built from 11 residues. V lost 5 bases to trimming and J lost 5 bases, with 10 bases between them. The germline V gene encodes CDR1 DFQATT and CDR2 SNEGSKA (reference sequence). The CDR3 DNA reads TGCAGTGCTGAGGCCCCCCACGAGCAGTACTTC. Encoded protein: CSAEAPHEQYF.

For this clonotype: A junction end diverges from the germline sequence, so it may reflect a read error. The V and J genes are TRBV15 and TRBJ2-6, with D unclear. The CDR3 is made up of 12 amino acids. Germline CDR1 is LNHNV and CDR2 is YYDKDF (reference sequence). The CDR3 DNA sequence: TGTGCCACCAGCACTTCGATTGGCGTCCGGACTTTC. Amino acid sequence: CATSTSIGVRTF.

The chain uses TRBV6-2 or TRBV6-3 and TRBJ2-1; TRBD2 matches at 14 bases. J was trimmed by 6 bases and V by 0 bases; bases with no gene match: 7. CDR3 length equals 18 residues. Germline V gene sequence: CDR1 MNHEY, CDR2 SVGEGT. DNA for the CDR3: TGTGCCAGCAGTTACTCTGGGACTAGCGGGAGTTTCCCCAATGAGCAGTTCTTC. Its protein product is CASSYSGTSGSFPNEQFF.

The rearrangement uses TRBV11-3 and TRBJ2-7; no reliable D call. CDR1 SGHNT and CDR2 YENEEA come from the germline V gene. V gave up 4 bases and J gave up 0 bases, with 13 bases separating them. CDR3 length equals 15 residues. CDR3 coding DNA: TGTGCCAGCAGCTCATCCTCCCAAGGCTCCTACGAGCAGTACTTC. The encoded protein is CASSSSSQGSYEQYF.

The rearrangement links TRBV30 to TRBJ2-7; D remains unclear. CDR1 is GTSNPN, CDR2 SVGIG, per germline (reference sequence). Trimming took off 1 base at V and 0 bases at J, with 10 bases between the two ends. This CDR3 is built from 14 residues. This chain's CDR3 is CAWSEGASSYEQYF. CDR3 coding DNA: TGTGCCTGGAGTGAAGGTGCTAGCTCCTACGAGCAGTACTTC.

The chain has TRBV6-6 and TRBJ2-2; 13 bases align to TRBD2. The ends lost 6 bases at V and 9 bases at J; junction bases unmatched: 7. CDR1 is MNHNY, CDR2 SVGAGI, per germline (reference sequence). The CDR3 runs 15 residues. The CDR3, as DNA: TGTGCCAGCAGGGGACTAGCGGGGACCCTGCGGGAGCTGTTTTTT. As protein: CASRGLAGTLRELFF.

This clonotype has ten or more counts. The CDR3 sequence: CSARDRRSYEQYF. CDR3 DNA sequence: TGCAGTGCTAGAGATCGCCGGTCCTACGAGCAGTACTTC. The chain has TRBV20-1 and TRBJ2-7; D unclear. There are 13 residues in the CDR3. V lost 0 bases and J 1 base, leaving 7 bases between the germline ends. Germline CDR1 and CDR2: DFQATT and SNEGSKA (reference sequence).

This clonotype was counted ten times or more. The genes are TRBV6-4 and TRBJ2-2; 7 positions agree with TRBD1. This CDR3 spans 13 amino acids. V lost 4 bases, J lost 5 bases, and 1 base stayed unmatched. The germline V gene encodes CDR1 MRHNA and CDR2 SNTAGT. The CDR3 DNA is TGTGCCAGCAGTGGACAGGGTACCGGGGAGCTGTTTTTT. Protein product: CASSGQGTGELFF.

This rearrangement joins TRBV7-8 to TRBJ2-7; 7 bases agree with TRBD1. This CDR3 is built from 15 residues. Germline V gene sequence: CDR1 SGHVS, CDR2 FQNEAQ. V trimming: 6 bases; J trimming: 6 bases; junction bases outside the gene matches: 14. The CDR3 DNA reads TGTGCCAGCAGGCCCCGGGGAGACAGGGCAGGCGAGCAGTACTTC. Translated, it gives CASRPRGDRAGEQYF.